This T cell receptor beta chain originates from a study of preoperative IRX-2 immunotherapy in early breast cancer. Germline V lookup: CDR1 SGHNT, CDR2 YENEEA. CDR3 size: 15 residues. Trimming pared 5 bases from V and 2 bases from J, leaving 14 bases between. Sample treatment: preoperative locoregional IRX-2 cytokine immunotherapy. Samples came from a phase Ib trial of preoperative locoregional IRX-2 cytokine immunotherapy. This clone turned up a few times. This table comes from immunoSEQ multiplex PCR, and its TCRdb copy is limited to in-frame clones, with some not included. The sample contains roughly 27,000 clones, 82% of which appear only once.

The specimen was collected from a patient treated with IRX-2 immunotherapy. This sequence originates from a human donor with breast cancer. The rearrangement uses TRBV11-3 and TRBJ2-3, with a weak D call TRBD1 (6 bases). The CDR3 DNA reads TGTGCCAGCAGCCTCGGACAGTTTAACACAGATACGCAGTATTTT. It translates to CASSLGQFNTDTQYF.